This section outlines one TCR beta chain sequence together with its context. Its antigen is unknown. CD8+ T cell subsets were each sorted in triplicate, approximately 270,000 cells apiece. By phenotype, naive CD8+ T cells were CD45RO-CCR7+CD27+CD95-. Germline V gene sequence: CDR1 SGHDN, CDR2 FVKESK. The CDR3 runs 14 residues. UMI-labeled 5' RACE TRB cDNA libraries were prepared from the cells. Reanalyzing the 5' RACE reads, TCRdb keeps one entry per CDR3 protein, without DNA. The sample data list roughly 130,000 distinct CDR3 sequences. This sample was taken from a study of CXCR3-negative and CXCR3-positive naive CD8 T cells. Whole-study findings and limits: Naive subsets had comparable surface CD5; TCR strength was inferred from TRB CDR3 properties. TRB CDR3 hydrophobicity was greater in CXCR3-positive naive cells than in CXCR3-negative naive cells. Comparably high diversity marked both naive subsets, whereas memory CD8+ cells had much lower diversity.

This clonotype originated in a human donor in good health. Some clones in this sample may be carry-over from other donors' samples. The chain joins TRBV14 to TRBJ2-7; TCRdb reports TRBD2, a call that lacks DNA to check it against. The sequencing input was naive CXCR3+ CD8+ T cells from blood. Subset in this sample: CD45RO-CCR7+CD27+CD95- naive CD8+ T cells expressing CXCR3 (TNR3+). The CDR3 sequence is CASSPNELVSKQYF.